This T cell receptor beta chain was recorded in a study of blood T cell repertoires in COVID-19 (dated by TCRdb to about 2020). For the study in its entirety: Collaborator samples came from the United States, Italy and Spain and covered acute and convalescent phases of COVID-19. Deeply sampled blood TCRbeta repertoires from subjects exposed to, actively infected with, or recovered from COVID-19 were included in the dataset. HLA class I and class II types, where available, came from metadata supplied by the sample provider rather than from assay-based typing. Nearly every sample came with metadata listing a de-identified subject ID, COVID-19 status, age in years and sex. The prospective study material was composed of cDNA or gDNA derived from T cells, B-cell-depleted T cells, or PBMCs. The repertoires were released in a freely available public database meant as a resource for research on the immune response to SARS-CoV-2. The samples were drawn from two sources: the first 160 participants of the ongoing ImmuneRACE study, and 1,000 to 1,500 subjects contributed by 6 global collaborators.

TCRbeta CDR3 regions were amplified from genomic DNA using the immunoSEQ Assay, a bias-controlled multiplex PCR. For the original study's pipeline: Within the assay, amplification of reference gene primers was used to estimate how many nucleated cells each sample contained. Sequence reads were collapsed and filtered to measure the absolute abundance of every unique TCRbeta CDR3 rearrangement. For each sample, productive Simpson clonality was calculated by taking the square root of Simpson's diversity index across productive rearrangements. The clones in this table, taken by TCRdb from immuneACCESS, are in-frame only. Not every clone is retained; where verified, under half of the shortfall comes from an unresolved V gene, and the cause of the rest is unknown. That table gives V, J and clone size, and the DNA gave D and trimming. The sample has roughly 77,000 clones on record, more than 80% of them singletons. The ten most abundant clones make up 4.5% to 5.5% of the sample.

Whole blood was collected in K2EDTA tubes by collaborating institutions according to the institutions' own protocols. For TCRbeta analysis, collaborators shipped samples in one of three forms: frozen whole blood, isolated PBMCs, or DNA extracted from either of those sample types. Regarding this clone: The clone's antigen remains unknown. Per-base qualities were not stored, and no clone one base away is much larger.

The CDR3, from cysteine to phenylalanine, totals 13 residues. CDR3 DNA only is kept here, 39 bases in frame from base 1. CDR1 and CDR2 (SGHKS, YYEKEE) derive from the germline V gene (reference sequence). Trimming takes 2 bases from V and 6 bases from J, and the germline ends sit 10 bases apart. Study-level results and caveats: How much clinical and demographic metadata was included differed by source and by participant, and the metadata was provided uncurated.

The V and J genes are TRBV5-5 and TRBJ2-3, and perhaps TRBD2 as D gene, on 6 matching bases. Sample: peripheral blood. This TCR was sampled from a woman aged 70-85 years with acute or convalescent COVID-19. The DNA is TGTGCCAGCAGCTTTAGCGGTAGTGATACGCAGTATTTT. Its amino acids are CASSFSGSDTQYF. The CDR3, completed at both ends by the reference TRBV5-5 and TRBJ2-3 genes, gives the full variable domain DAGVTQSPTHLIKTRGQQVTLRCSPISGHKSVSWYQQVLGQGPQFIFQYYEKEERGRGNFPDRFSARQFPNYSSELNVNALLLGDSALYLCASSFSGSDTQYFGPGTRLTVL.